A selection of T cell receptor beta chains follows, all from one sample in a study of cytomegalovirus exposure and HLA in healthy donors. The protocol was immunoSEQ multiplex PCR, while the TCRdb copy is restricted to in-frame clones and leaves out a portion. The sample lists around 400,000 clones, roughly 90% occurring once. Sample: PBMCs. All receptors derive from a woman younger than 35 in good health and CMV-seronegative. CDR3s include the opening cysteine and the closing phenylalanine or tryptophan. D genes are given only for firm matches. For some rows the clone size is stated as once, few or many, or as a class when expanded; others skip it.

. | TRBJ2-2 | TRBV7-9 | . | TGTGCCAGCAGCTTCACGTTCGGGGAGACCGGGGAGCTGTTTTTT | CASSFTFGETGELFF
. | TRBJ1-2 | TRBV13 | TRBD1 | TGTGCCAGCAGCTCTGACAGGGGGCATCATGGCTACACCTTC | CASSSDRGHHGYTF
. | TRBJ1-5 | TRBV10-3 | TRBD1 | TGTGCCACCTCGGACAGGGGTAACGATCAGCCCCAGCATTTT | CATSDRGNDQPQHF
once | TRBJ2-7 | TRBV15 | . | TGTGCCACCAGCAGAGAGGTGGGCAGGGCGGAGACCTACGAGCAGTACTTC | CATSREVGRAETYEQYF
. | TRBJ2-4 | TRBV4-1 | TRBD2 | TGCGCCAGCAGCCAAGCGACTAGCGGGAGTGCGTACATTCAGTACTTC | CASSQATSGSAYIQYF
. | TRBJ2-5 | TRBV18 | . | TGTGCCAGCTCACCAAACAGTTACCAAGAGACCCAGTACTTC | CASSPNSYQETQYF
. | TRBJ1-1 | TRBV27 | . | TGTGCCAGTACTAGGGGGGGAGAAGCTTTCTTT | CASTRGGEAFF
once | TRBJ2-7 | TRBV7-9 | . | TGTGCCAGCAGCTCCTCGGTCGCAGGCGAGCAGTACTTC | CASSSSVAGEQYF
. | TRBJ2-2 | TRBV2 | . | TGTGCCAGCAGTTCAAACGAGGTGGGCGGGGAGCTGTTTTTT | CASSSNEVGGELFF
. | TRBJ2-3 | TRBV4-2 | TRBD2 | TGTGCCAGCAGCCAAGAAGTAGCGGGGGCATATGATACGCAGTATTTT | CASSQEVAGAYDTQYF
. | TRBJ2-2 | TRBV4-1 | TRBD2 | TGCGCCAGCAGCCAAGGGACTAGCGGGAGTTTCCCCGGGGAGCTGTTTTTT | CASSQGTSGSFPGELFF
. | TRBJ1-2 | TRBV28 | TRBD1 | TGTGCCAGCAGTTCGTCGGACAGGGAGCTCTATGGCTACACCTTC | CASSSSDRELYGYTF
. | TRBJ2-7 | TRBV9 | TRBD2 | TGTGCCAGCAGCGTTTCGGGGGGACTCTACGAGCAGTACTTC | CASSVSGGLYEQYF
. | TRBJ2-1 | TRBV6-5 | . | TGTGCCAGCAGCCCTAAGTTCTTC | CASSPKFF
. | TRBJ1-1 | TRBV27 | . | TGTGCCAGCAGTTTATCGTGGAGAGAATTGAACACTGAAGCTTTCTTT | CASSLSWRELNTEAFF
. | TRBJ2-1 | TRBV25-1 | TRBD2 | TGTGCCAGCAGTGAATTCCTTAAGCTAGCGGGGGGACATGAGCAGTTCTTC | CASSEFLKLAGGHEQFF
. | TRBJ2-7 | TRBV28 | . | TGTGCCAGCAGCCCAGAGAGGCCCCACTCCTACGAGCAGTACTTC | CASSPERPHSYEQYF
once | TRBJ2-1 | TRBV7-9 | . | TGTGCCAGCAGCCCGCGAGGGGGAAGGGAGCAGTTCTTC | CASSPRGGREQFF
. | TRBJ1-1 | TRBV2 | . | TGTGCCAGCAAAAGATCTGGGGGAGGTACTGAAGCTTTCTTT | CASKRSGGGTEAFF
. | TRBJ2-1 | TRBV5-8 | TRBD2 | TGTGCCAGCAGCTTGCATAGCGGGAGAAGCAATGAGCAGTTCTTC | CASSLHSGRSNEQFF
. | TRBJ1-1 | TRBV5-4 | . | TGTGCCAGCAGCTTATCGTTGACTAACACTGAAGCTTTCTTT | CASSLSLTNTEAFF
. | TRBJ2-2 | TRBV6-4 | TRBD2 | TGTGCCAGCAGTGACGTAGCGGGAGGGCCCGGGGAGCTGTTTTTT | CASSDVAGGPGELFF